A selection of T cell receptor beta chains follows, all from one sample in a study of glioma-infiltrating T cells. In TCRdb, the multiplex PCR reads were re-called with MiXCR into one record per CDR3 protein. The data hold more than 300,000 distinct CDR3 sequences, with roughly two fifths observed a single time. The sequencing input was glioma tissue, nonneoplastic brain tissue, or PBMCs (not recorded which). These receptors were obtained from a human donor with low-grade glioma or glioblastoma, undergoing nonglioma brain surgery, or in good health (not recorded which). CDR3s include the opening cysteine and the closing phenylalanine or tryptophan. D genes are given only for firm matches. Not all rows give a size; the values are once, few, many and, for expanded clones, a class.

D,J,V,size,CDR3,DNA
TRBD2,TRBJ2-1,TRBV18,few,CASSRTGGDYNEQFF,TGTGCCAGCTCACGGACGGGAGGGGACTACAATGAGCAGTTCTTC
-,TRBJ2-3,TRBV7-3,-,CASSFGSSADTQYF,TGTGCCAGCAGCTTCGGGTCAAGCGCAGATACGCAGTATTTT
-,TRBJ2-1,TRBV12-3/TRBV12-4,few,CASSLRLSGVSYNEQFF,TGTGCCAGCAGTTTGAGGTTATCGGGAGTATCCTACAATGAGCAGTTCTTC
TRBD2,TRBJ2-1,TRBV7-9,-,CASSLVWTSGSYNEQFF,TGTGCCAGCAGCTTAGTTTGGACTAGCGGATCCTACAATGAGCAGTTCTTC
-,TRBJ2-1,TRBV7-9,-,CATRGQGDYNEQLF,TGTGCCACCCGGGGCCAGGGGGACTACAATGAGCAGTTATTC
TRBD1,TRBJ1-1,TRBV7-2,-,CASSQNRGLGNTKAFF,TGTGCCAGCAGCCAGAACAGGGGGCTGGGGAACACTAAAGCTTTCTTT
TRBD1,TRBJ1-2,TRBV7-9,-,CAISDRGYGYTF,TGTGCCATCTCGGACAGGGGATATGGCTACACCTTC
-,TRBJ2-1,TRBV6-6,many,CASSYQGLPYNEQFF,TGTGCCAGCAGTTATCAGGGTCTACCCTACAATGAGCAGTTCTTC
-,TRBJ2-7,TRBV27,-,CASSFISFGSTCEQYF,TGTGCCAGCAGTTTCATTAGCTTCGGGAGTACATGCGAGCAGTACTTC
-,TRBJ2-4,TRBV12-3/TRBV12-4,-,CASTSLASAKNIQYF,TGTGCCAGCACCTCCCTGGCGTCGGCCAAAAACATTCAGTACTTC
TRBD2,TRBJ2-3,TRBV25-1,few,CASSELAGGSTDTQYF,TGTGCCAGCAGTGAATTGGCGGGAGGGTCTACAGATACGCAGTATTTT
TRBD2,TRBJ2-5,TRBV19,few,CASNPGLAGPGQETQYF,TGTGCCAGTAATCCGGGACTAGCGGGACCGGGGCAAGAGACCCAGTACTTC
-,TRBJ2-5,TRBV20-1,-,CSARRWGGSQETQYF,TGCAGTGCTAGGCGATGGGGGGGCTCCCAAGAGACCCAGTACTTC
-,TRBJ1-5,TRBV6-1,many,CASGWGDEQPQHF,TGTGCCAGCGGGTGGGGGGATGAACAGCCCCAGCATTTT
-,TRBJ2-3,TRBV9,-,CASSVFAGGANTDTQYF,TGTGCCAGCAGCGTATTCGCTGGGGGGGCGAACACAGATACGCAGTATTTT
-,TRBJ2-7,TRBV6-1,-,CASSEAWGGESPYEQYF,TGTGCCAGCAGTGAAGCTTGGGGAGGCGAAAGCCCCTACGAGCAGTACTTC
-,TRBJ2-7,TRBV7-2,-,CASSQQGFNEQYF,TGTGCCAGCAGCCAACAGGGATTCAACGAGCAGTACTTC
-,TRBJ1-1,TRBV3-1,-,CASATSAGIPLMNTEAFF,TGTGCCAGCGCCACAAGTGCAGGGATCCCCCTGATGAACACTGAAGCTTTCTTT
-,TRBJ1-2,TRBV7-2,-,CASSLGGTKGYTF,TGTGCCAGCAGCTTAGGGGGGACAAAAGGCTACACCTTC
-,TRBJ2-5,TRBV4-1,-,CASSQDAGHGETQYF,TGCGCCAGCAGCCAAGATGCAGGCCATGGAGAGACCCAGTACTTC
-,TRBJ2-1,TRBV4-1,-,CASSQEVTGLHEKTSSYNERFF,TGCGCCAGCAGCCAAGAAGTAACGGGCCTACACGAGAAGACAAGCTCCTACAATGAGCGGTTCTTC
TRBD1,TRBJ1-5,TRBV19,-,CASSTSSTGYNQPQHF,TGTGCCAGTAGTACTTCGTCGACAGGGTACAATCAGCCCCAGCATTTT
TRBD2,TRBJ2-7,TRBV18,-,CASSYAGGYEQYF,TGTGCCAGCTCATACGCGGGGGGCTACGAGCAGTACTTC
TRBD1,TRBJ2-5,TRBV28,-,CATSGTGGWETQYF,TGTGCCACTTCCGGGACAGGGGGCTGGGAGACCCAGTACTTC
TRBD1,TRBJ1-2,TRBV7-2,few,CASSFQGAPRGYTF,TGTGCCAGCAGTTTCCAGGGGGCGCCTCGGGGCTACACCTTC
-,TRBJ2-1,TRBV20-1,few,CSAPTARGRNEQFF,TGCAGTGCTCCAACGGCCCGGGGGCGCAATGAGCAGTTCTTC
TRBD2,TRBJ2-1,TRBV4-1,-,CASSHPGLAGNEQFF,TGCGCCAGCAGCCATCCCGGACTAGCAGGCAATGAGCAGTTCTTC
-,TRBJ1-1,TRBV6-6,-,CAISVQGNTEAFF,TGTGCCATCAGCGTACAGGGGAACACTGAAGCTTTCTTT
-,TRBJ1-1,TRBV27,-,CASIRGGGTGAFF,TGTGCCAGCATCCGGGGGGGAGGCACTGGAGCCTTCTTT
TRBD1,TRBJ2-3,TRBV25-1,-,CASTSPKTGGGTDTQYF,TGTGCCAGCACCTCCCCCAAGACAGGGGGAGGCACAGATACGCAGTATTTT
-,TRBJ1-1,TRBV7-6,few,CASSLGAENTEAFF,TGTGCCAGCAGCTTAGGTGCGGAGAACACTGAAGCTTTCTTT
-,TRBJ1-1,TRBV4-2,few,CASSQARNAEAFF,TGTGCCAGCAGCCAAGCTAGGAACGCTGAAGCTTTCTTT
-,TRBJ2-7,TRBV6-5,-,CASSFLGANEQYF,TGTGCCAGCAGTTTCCTGGGGGCAAACGAGCAGTACTTC
-,TRBJ1-4,TRBV7-2,-,CASSSERDGTTNEKLFF,TGTGCCAGCAGCTCAGAAAGGGACGGCACAACTAATGAAAAACTGTTTTTT
-,TRBJ2-7,TRBV5-1,-,CASSLRDQSYEQYF,TGCGCCAGCAGCTTACGGGATCAATCCTACGAGCAGTACTTC
-,TRBJ2-1,TRBV6-2/TRBV6-3,many,CASRRGSTFYNEQFF,TGTGCCAGCAGACGTGGGTCCACGTTCTACAATGAGCAGTTCTTC
-,TRBJ1-5,TRBV19,-,CASSIAWGSNQPQHF,TGTGCCAGTAGTATAGCATGGGGTTCCAATCAGCCCCAGCATTTT
TRBD2,TRBJ2-4,TRBV29-1,-,CSVGKSRLAGVLGLAKNIQYF,TGCAGCGTTGGGAAGAGCAGACTAGCGGGAGTGCTGGGTCTAGCCAAAAACATTCAGTACTTC
-,TRBJ2-1,TRBV20-1,-,CSASTGWDEQFF,TGCAGTGCTAGTACCGGTTGGGATGAGCAGTTCTTC
TRBD1,TRBJ2-1,TRBV27,many,CASSPGTGAYNEQFF,TGTGCCAGCAGCCCCGGGACAGGGGCCTACAATGAGCAGTTCTTC
-,TRBJ2-1,TRBV3-1,-,CASSPQRGFVFF,TGTGCCAGCAGCCCGCAGAGAGGGTTTGTGTTCTTC